The 27 T cell receptor beta chains in this list originate from one sample, sequenced in a study of blood T cell repertoires in COVID-19. The data were produced by immunoSEQ multiplex PCR, yet TCRdb's version contains in-frame clones alone and is incomplete. The sample has 200,000 to 250,000 clones, over 75% seen once. Sequencing was performed on PBMCs or T cells enriched from blood (not recorded which). Receptors were obtained from a woman in her late teens or twenties in a cohort exposed to, infected with or recovered from COVID-19 (not recorded which).

The V call is TRBV6-5, the J call TRBJ2-7, with unresolved D. Trimming left V 7 bases short and J 0 bases short, with 7 bases between. Germline CDR1 and CDR2: MNHEY and SVGAGI. The CDR3 runs to 12 residues. CDR3 sequence (DNA): TGTGCCAGCATGGGCAGCTCCTACGAGCAGTACTTC. Translating it yields CASMGSSYEQYF.

The chain carries TRBV20-1 and TRBJ2-7; tentative D call: TRBD2 (5 bases). Germline V gene sequence: CDR1 DFQATT, CDR2 SNEGSKA (reference sequence). Trimming left V 3 bases short and J 0 bases short, with 15 bases between. The length of the CDR3 is 15 residues. For the CDR3, the DNA is TGCAGTGCTAGTACTAGGTTGGGGATCTCCTACGAGCAGTACTTC. The encoded protein is CSASTRLGISYEQYF.

J is TRBJ1-2 and V is TRBV10-2; D unclear. The CDR3 covers 11 residues. With 8 bases removed from V and 0 bases from J, the gap between germline ends came to 4 bases. CDR1 is WSHSY, CDR2 SAAADI, per germline. The CDR3 nucleotides read TGCGCCAGCCAATCTAACTATGGCTACACCTTC. The encoded protein is CASQSNYGYTF.

V usage is TRBV24-1 and J usage is TRBJ2-1, with 10 positions matching TRBD1. Germline loops: CDR1 KGHDR, CDR2 SFDVKD. The CDR3 totals 15 residues. V shed 2 bases and J 10 bases; nucleotides not matched to a gene: 7. CDR3 amino acids: CATSDWDRGDGEQFF. CDR3 nucleotide sequence: TGTGCCACCAGTGATTGGGACAGGGGTGACGGGGAGCAGTTCTTC.

The rearrangement uses TRBV14 and TRBJ2-3, with D uncertain. Trimming took 3 bases from V and 1 from J, leaving 14 bases between them. CDR3 length: 16 residues. In germline, CDR1 is SGHDN, CDR2 FVKESK. The DNA for the CDR3 is TGTGCCAGCAGCCATCCGCGTGGTGTAGGCACAGATACGCAGTATTTT. This codes for CASSHPRGVGTDTQYF.

The V call is TRBV28, the J call TRBJ1-5, with D perhaps matching TRBD1 (6 bases). Trimming took off 5 bases at V and 0 bases at J, with 17 bases between the two ends. The V gene's germline CDR1 is MDHEN and CDR2 SYDVKM. The CDR3 contains 17 residues. The CDR3 DNA sequence: TGTGCCAGCAGTACAAGGACAGAGCCTTATAGCAATCAGCCCCAGCATTTT. Its translation is CASSTRTEPYSNQPQHF.

The V call is TRBV30, the J call TRBJ1-3, with TRBD1 as a possible D gene (5 bases). Germline V gene sequence: CDR1 GTSNPN, CDR2 SVGIG (reference sequence). The CDR3 loop spans 13 amino acids. Deletions cut 0 bases from V and 4 bases from J, with 7 bases between. This chain's CDR3 is CAWSVGGGNTIYF. CDR3 nucleotide sequence: TGTGCCTGGAGTGTGGGGGGGGGAAACACCATATATTTT.

About this clone itself: Other DNA sequences from this sample encode an identical CDR3 as well. V and J are TRBV3-1 (or the pseudogene TRBV3-2) and TRBJ1-1; D may be TRBD1 (5 bases). This CDR3 comprises 15 residues. The germline gives CDR1 LGHDT, CDR2 YNNKEL (reference sequence). Trimming shortened V by 2 bases and J by 0 bases, and 10 bases separated the two germline ends. CDR3 protein: CASSQRGGMNTEAFF. As DNA, the CDR3 is TGTGCCAGCAGCCAAAGGGGTGGCATGAACACTGAAGCTTTCTTT.

The chain carries TRBV2 and TRBJ1-1; maybe TRBD1 (6 bases). Germline V CDR1 and CDR2: SNHLY, FYNNEI. The ends were cut back, 2 bases at V and 6 bases at J, with 16 bases in the middle. This CDR3 has 15 amino acids. The DNA of the CDR3 is TGTGCCAGCAGTGAATCCCCCTCACAGGGCTCTGAAGCTTTCTTT. This sequence encodes CASSESPSQGSEAFF.

The chain joins TRBV12-3 or TRBV12-4 to TRBJ1-6; TRBD1 might be the D (5 bases). This CDR3 contains 12 residues. The V end was cut by 4 bases, the J end by 8 bases, with 6 bases between. The CDR3 bases are TGTGCCAGCAGTTGGGGGGATTCACCCCTCCACTTT. Its translation: CASSWGDSPLHF.

The genes are TRBV13 and TRBJ2-2, with D tentatively TRBD2 (6 bases). CDR1 and CDR2 from the germline V gene are PRHDT and FYEKMQ (reference sequence). CDR3 length equals 17 residues. Deletions cut 4 bases from V and 1 base from J, with 16 bases between. CDR3 nucleotide sequence: TGTGCCAGCAGCTCACCATCGGGACTCATGAACACCGGGGAGCTGTTTTTT. It yields the protein CASSSPSGLMNTGELFF.

The chain recombines TRBV19 with TRBJ1-3, with D perhaps matching TRBD1 (5 bases). The CDR3 contains 15 residues. The germline gives CDR1 LNHDA, CDR2 SQIVND (reference sequence). Trimming shortened V by 7 bases and J by 2 bases, and 15 bases separated the two germline ends. The CDR3 spells CASTDFPQAGNTIYF. CDR3 DNA: TGTGCCAGTACCGATTTCCCACAGGCTGGAAACACCATATATTTT.

The chain employs TRBV5-1 and TRBJ1-1; 8 bases are shared with TRBD1. This CDR3 contains 14 residues. The germline V gene has CDR1 SGHRS and CDR2 YFSETQ. J gave up 1 base and V 4 bases, and 3 bases lay outside the gene matches. The CDR3 DNA follows: TGCGCCAGCAGCGGACAGGGACCGAACACTGAAGCTTTCTTT. It codes for CASSGQGPNTEAFF.

The chain joins TRBV12-3 or TRBV12-4 to TRBJ2-7; 11 positions match TRBD1. This CDR3 is 12 amino acids long. V dropped 7 bases and J dropped 5; count of bases not matched to a gene: 1. The CDR3 bases are TGTGCCAGCATGGGACAGGGGGACGAGCAGTACTTC. It translates to CASMGQGDEQYF.

This chain connects TRBV9 to TRBJ1-1; no firm D call. The V gene lost 0 bases and the J gene lost 6 bases, with 9 bases spanning the gap. The CDR3 runs to 13 residues. Germline V gene data show CDR1 as SGDLS and CDR2 as YYNGEE. The CDR3, as DNA: TGTGCCAGCAGCGTAGTCCCTGGAGCTGAAGCTTTCTTT. It yields the protein CASSVVPGAEAFF.

V gene TRBV7-9 combines with J gene TRBJ2-2; D gene ambiguous. This CDR3 has 9 amino acids. V shed 9 bases and J shed 7 bases, with 3 bases lying between them. Germline assignment: CDR1 SEHNR and CDR2 FQNEAQ (reference sequence). In DNA, the CDR3 is TGTGCCAGTAGCGGGGAGCTGTTTTTT. Its translation: CASSGELFF.

This clone has just one count. The genes are TRBV24-1 and TRBJ1-3; D is ambiguous. The V and J ends lost 9 bases and 3 bases respectively, with 5 bases between them. The CDR3 spans 11 residues. Germline CDR1 reads KGHDR; CDR2 reads SFDVKD. The CDR3 DNA is TGTGCCACCGGCAGTGGAAACACCATATATTTT. As protein: CATGSGNTIYF.

The rearrangement links TRBV5-1 to TRBJ2-2, with D possibly TRBD1 on 7 matching bases. V was pared by 3 bases and J by 5 bases, with 14 bases between. CDR3 length: 15 amino acids. Per germline, CDR1 SGHRS and CDR2 YFSETQ. In DNA form, the CDR3 reads TGCGCCAGCAGCTCAGGACAGGCGGGGACCGGGGAGCTGTTTTTT. This gives the protein CASSSGQAGTGELFF.

The chain links TRBV10-1 to TRBJ2-5; D gene unclear. Near its end, the DNA agrees better with TRBJ2-7, so the J call may be wrong. CDR1 and CDR2 (germline): WNHNN, SYGVQD (reference sequence). The CDR3 is made up of 13 amino acids. The CDR3 DNA reads as TGCGCCAGCAGTGAGTACCAATTCTACGAGCAGTACTTC. It specifies CASSEYQFYEQYF.

The chain joins TRBV11-2 to TRBJ1-6; 7 bases map to TRBD1. CDR3 size: 15 residues. V lost 3 bases and J lost 7; bases outside the gene matches: 6. Germline CDR1 is SGHAT and CDR2 is FQNNGV. This CDR3 is CASSFRPGQNSPLHF. CDR3 DNA sequence: TGTGCCAGCAGCTTCCGTCCGGGACAGAATTCACCCCTCCACTTT.

The chain recombines TRBV3-1 (or the pseudogene TRBV3-2) with TRBJ1-4, with TRBD1 identical over 9 bases. CDR3 length equals 15 residues. CDR1 is LGHDT, CDR2 YNNKEL, per germline (reference sequence). V lost 6 bases and J lost 3; bases outside the gene matches: 5. CDR3 in amino acids: CASRLQGAPNEKLFF. For the CDR3, the DNA is TGTGCCAGCAGACTACAGGGGGCACCTAATGAAAAACTGTTTTTT.

The sample holds a few counts of this clone. The chain uses TRBV5-1 and TRBJ2-5, with D possibly being TRBD2 (5 bases). Germline assignment: CDR1 SGHRS and CDR2 YFSETQ. The CDR3 extends over 14 amino acids. With 0 bases removed from V and 3 bases from J, the gap between germline ends came to 9 bases. In DNA, the CDR3 is TGCGCCAGCAGCTTGGCACGGGAAAAAGAGACCCAGTACTTC. Translating gives CASSLAREKETQYF. Based on the CDR3 plus reference TRBV5-1 and TRBJ2-5, the full variable domain is KAGVTQTPRYLIKTRGQQVTLSCSPISGHRSVSWYQQTPGQGLQFLFEYFSETQRNKGNFPGRFSGRQFSNSRSEMNVSTLELGDSALYLCASSLAREKETQYFGPGTRLLVL.

This clone is a singleton in its sample. V gene TRBV28 combines with J gene TRBJ2-5, with a tentative D call TRBD1 (6 bases). Germline lookup yields CDR1 MDHEN and CDR2 SYDVKM. This CDR3 is built from 18 residues. Trimming removed 3 bases at V and 2 bases at J, with 22 bases between. CDR3 nucleotides: TGTGCCAGCAGTTTTTACCCCGCGACCGGGACACAACAAGAGACCCAGTACTTC. It translates to CASSFYPATGTQQETQYF.

V usage is TRBV24-1 and J usage is TRBJ1-5, with D possibly being TRBD1 (6 bases). The germline CDR1 and CDR2 sequences are KGHDR and SFDVKD. The CDR3 length is 16 residues. Trimming cost V 3 bases and J 4 bases, with 15 bases left between them. The CDR3 bases are TGTGCCACCAGTGATAGGGGGGGGTTAGTGAATCAGCCCCAGCATTTT. It codes for CATSDRGGLVNQPQHF.

The V call is TRBV7-2, the J call TRBJ2-2; D is unresolved. Germline V gene sequence: CDR1 SGHTA, CDR2 FQGNSA. This CDR3 contains 16 residues. V was clipped by 5 bases and J by 2 bases, with 15 bases between them. The CDR3 DNA is TGTGCCAGCAGCGATCATAGCATTCTAAACACCGGGGAGCTGTTTTTT. This encodes CASSDHSILNTGELFF.

The gene calls are TRBV5-1 and TRBJ2-2; 9 nucleotides agree with TRBD2. Per the germline V gene, CDR1 is SGHRS and CDR2 is YFSETQ. Trimming at V came to 0 bases and at J to 0 bases, leaving 0 bases not matched to a gene. The CDR3 has 16 amino acids. The CDR3 spells CASSLGLAANTGELFF. CDR3 nucleotides: TGCGCCAGCAGCTTGGGACTAGCGGCGAACACCGGGGAGCTGTTTTTT.

This chain connects TRBV7-3 to TRBJ1-2; no clear D gene. In germline, CDR1 is SGHTA, CDR2 FQGTGA. V lost 1 base to trimming and J lost 8 bases, with 8 bases between them. The CDR3 length is 12 residues. The CDR3 loop is CASSLNGRGYTF. CDR3 in DNA: TGTGCCAGCAGCTTAAATGGCAGGGGCTACACCTTC.